This TCR beta chain was documented in a study of regulatory T cells in long-lasting Graves disease. The CDR3 has 15 amino acids. V was clipped by 4 bases and J by 1 base, with 14 bases between them. Germline CDR1 is SGHKS and CDR2 is YYEKEE (reference sequence). Overall study results and limits: For persistent Graves' patients, TCR diversity was lower than for newly diagnosed ones.

The authors built TCR beta libraries using iRepertoire HTBI primers and Arm-PCR of CDR3 regions. TCRdb ran MiXCR on the multiplex PCR reads and lists one entry per CDR3 protein. The sample records about 300,000 distinct CDR3 sequences, 20% to 25% being singletons. Ten or more counts support this clonotype. The antigen remains undetermined. Time point defined: persistent/refractory GD, antithyroid drugs over 5 years with positive TRAb. PBMC RNA served as the TCR library source. The rearrangement joins TRBV5-5 to TRBJ1-1; possibly TRBD1 for D (5 bases). The sample here was peripheral blood mononuclear cells (PBMCs), taken when the disease was refractory, from a patient treated with antithyroid drugs. The source of this sequence is a female donor with Graves disease. The chain's CDR3 is CASSGIGTTNTEAFF. For the CDR3, the DNA is TGTGCCAGCAGCGGAATAGGGACGACGAACACTGAAGCTTTCTTT.